This is a list of T cell receptor beta chains from one sample in a study of blood T cells in healthy people across ages. TCRdb processed the 5' RACE reads anew with MiXCR; each CDR3 protein has one entry. This table has 750,000 or so distinct CDR3 sequences, roughly 25% appearing once. These same records also appear under a second study, on T cells of mothers and their children.

Sample: blood. The receptor source for this set is a boy aged 10-17 years in good health. Each CDR3 is given without its conserved first and last residue. A D gene is named only where the DNA matches it firmly.

>TRBJ2-1|TRBD2|TRBV10-1
ASSGTSGSGSYNEQF
>TRBJ2-1|TRBD2|TRBV3-1
ASRSSGSGFDEQF
>TRBJ2-5|-|TRBV20-1
SARDNLERIGEETQY
>TRBJ2-1|-|TRBV5-8
ASSNGRSVNEQF
>TRBJ2-6|TRBD1|TRBV7-2
ASSFGDRTSGANVLT
>TRBJ1-4|TRBD1|TRBV7-2
ASSLAAGGGEKLF
>TRBJ2-5|TRBD2|TRBV7-2
ASSLQREWGETQY
>TRBJ2-4|TRBD2|TRBV4-2
ASSRLAGENIQY
>TRBJ1-4|-|TRBV9
ASSSKTSLNEKLF
>TRBJ2-3|-|TRBV6-2/TRBV6-3
ASSSDLADTQY
>TRBJ1-1|-|TRBV29-1
SPIGGAGEAF
>TRBJ2-2|-|TRBV12-3/TRBV12-4
ASSLNGGTGELF
>TRBJ2-5|-|TRBV20-1
SAEPSETQY
>TRBJ2-2|-|TRBV4-3
ASSRNRGTDTGELF
>TRBJ2-5|-|TRBV29-1
SATPRGQETQY
>TRBJ2-3|-|TRBV12-3/TRBV12-4
ASSFPGAPEDTQY
>TRBJ2-7|TRBD1|TRBV5-1
ASSRTGDPYEQY
>-|TRBD2|TRBV7-2
ASSLSGSMVYEQY
>TRBJ2-5|-|TRBV2
ASSDNYQETQY
>TRBJ2-3|TRBD2|TRBV12-3/TRBV12-4
ASRGLAGTTDTQY
>TRBJ2-4|-|TRBV19
ASSAGERKALAKNIQY
>TRBJ2-7|TRBD2|TRBV12-3/TRBV12-4
ASSPPTSGGDYEQY
>TRBJ2-4|TRBD1|TRBV20-1
SARGTGVDIQY
>-|TRBD2|TRBV10-3
AISPLADYNEQF
>TRBJ2-5|-|TRBV7-2
ASNIRDTQETQY
>TRBJ1-1|-|TRBV6-5
ASTRAGEGSRTEAF